The rows below give T cell receptor beta chains drawn from one sample of a study of shared clonotypes between healthy human individuals. Sequenced by immunoSEQ multiplex PCR; TCRdb stores in-frame clones only, minus some. Of 560,000 or so clones detected, about 95% appear once; the ten largest clones hold roughly 0.12%. Source material: naive CD8+ T cells sorted from blood. The receptor set was obtained from a woman in her 30s in good health. CDR3s include the opening cysteine and the closing phenylalanine or tryptophan. The D gene is left open where the match is weak. The size of a clone is reported for some rows only, either as once, few or many, or as a class for expanded clones.

v_gene	j_gene	d_gene	abundance	CDR3nt	CDR3aa
TRBV15	TRBJ2-3	NA	NA	TGTGCCACCAGCAGCCTGCGAGGGTCCGATACGCAGTATTTT	CATSSLRGSDTQYF
TRBV6-5	TRBJ2-7	NA	NA	TGTGCCAGCAGTTACGGGACAAACTACGAGCAGTACTTC	CASSYGTNYEQYF
TRBV4-1	TRBJ2-7	NA	NA	TGCGCCAGCAGCCAAGAATACGCGGGACAATTATACGAGCAGTACTTC	CASSQEYAGQLYEQYF
TRBV11-2	TRBJ2-5	NA	NA	TGTGCCAGCAACGACTGGGGGGAGGAACAAGAGACCCAGTACTTC	CASNDWGEEQETQYF
TRBV19	TRBJ2-7	NA	NA	TGTGCCAGTAGTATTAGTTCAGATACCTACGAGCAGTACTTC	CASSISSDTYEQYF
TRBV27	TRBJ2-7	NA	NA	TGTGCCAGCAGTTTAGCGGGCTACGAGCAGTACTTC	CASSLAGYEQYF
TRBV14	TRBJ1-1	NA	NA	TGTGCCAGCAGCCCGGACAGCTTATGGACTGAAGCTTTCTTT	CASSPDSLWTEAFF
TRBV7-2	TRBJ2-1	NA	once	TGTGCCAGCAGCTTAGCCCGGTTGGGGAGACAGCAGTTCTTC	CASSLARLGRQQFF
TRBV11-2	TRBJ2-1	NA	NA	TGTGCCAGCAGCCTCCTAGTGGGATCCAGGAAGGGAAATGAGCAGTTCTTC	CASSLLVGSRKGNEQFF
TRBV19	TRBJ1-5	NA	NA	TGTGCCAGTAGCCCACTGGGGGTCCAGCCCCAGCATTTT	CASSPLGVQPQHF
TRBV25-1	TRBJ2-1	NA	few	TGTGCCAGCAGTGAAATGGGGAATGAGCAGTTCTTC	CASSEMGNEQFF
TRBV6-5	TRBJ1-1	NA	NA	TGTGCCAGCAGTTTGGGACAGAACACTGAAGCTTTCTTT	CASSLGQNTEAFF
TRBV4-2	TRBJ2-1	TRBD1	NA	TGTGCCAGCAGCCAAGAGAACGACAGGGAAAGGAATGAGCAGTTCTTC	CASSQENDRERNEQFF
TRBV10-3	TRBJ1-1	NA	NA	TGTGCCATCAGTGACCTGGACACTGAAGCTTTCTTT	CAISDLDTEAFF
TRBV27	TRBJ2-5	TRBD2	NA	TGTGCCAGCAGCTCCCTTAGGGCTAGCGGGAGAAATTTGGAGACCCAGTACTTC	CASSSLRASGRNLETQYF
TRBV7-2	TRBJ2-3	TRBD2	NA	TGTGCCAGCAGCTCTGGACTAGCGGTTCTATCAGATACGCAGTATTTT	CASSSGLAVLSDTQYF
TRBV18	TRBJ2-3	NA	NA	TGTGCCAGCTCACCACCGTCTTTTGGGAACAACACAGATACGCAGTATTTT	CASSPPSFGNNTDTQYF